One and the same sample provided the 21 T cell receptor beta chains below, sequenced in a study of CD8 T cells in ankylosing spondylitis. TCRdb processed the 5' RACE reads anew with MiXCR; each CDR3 protein has one entry. The sample has roughly 86,000 distinct CDR3 sequences; around 10% are singletons. Sequenced sample: blood, either unsorted or a sorted T cell fraction (not recorded which). Every receptor here comes from a male donor with ankylosing spondylitis or in good health (not recorded which).

This clonotype was observed a handful of times. The chain uses TRBV14 and TRBJ2-6; D unclear. Trimming stripped 1 base from V and 0 bases from J, with 7 bases between. This CDR3 contains 16 residues. The germline gives CDR1 SGHDN, CDR2 FVKESK. CDR3 protein: CASSQGRNSGANVLTF. In DNA, the CDR3 is TGTGCCAGCAGCCAAGGGCGCAACTCTGGGGCCAACGTCCTGACTTTC.

This clonotype was observed a few times. The CDR3 nucleotides read TGTGCCAGCAGCTTAGGAATCCTTCAAGAGACCCAGTACTTC. This gives the protein CASSLGILQETQYF. The rearrangement uses TRBV5-4 and TRBJ2-5; D is uncertain. The CDR3 consists of 14 residues. Trimming left V 2 bases short and J 2 bases short, with 10 bases between. Germline CDR1 reads SGHNT; CDR2 reads YYREEE (reference sequence).

V usage is TRBV6-1 and J usage is TRBJ2-1; TRBD1 is a possible D gene (6 bases). Trimming shortened V by 4 bases and J by 1 base, and 8 bases separated the two germline ends. CDR3 length: 14 amino acids. Per the germline V gene, CDR1 is MNHNS and CDR2 is SASEGT. CDR3 sequence reads: CASSATGSYNEQFF. As DNA, the CDR3 is TGTGCCAGCAGTGCGACAGGTTCCTACAATGAGCAGTTCTTC.

The genes are TRBV19 and TRBJ2-3, with a tentative D call TRBD2 (6 bases). The V and J ends lost 6 bases and 2 bases respectively, with 9 bases between them. The V gene's germline CDR1 is LNHDA and CDR2 SQIVND (reference sequence). The CDR3 is made up of 13 amino acids. Here the CDR3 DNA reads TGTGCCAGTAGAAAGGACTACACAGATACGCAGTATTTT. It encodes CASRKDYTDTQYF.

V and J are TRBV30 and TRBJ2-1; tentatively, D is TRBD2 (5 bases). The CDR3 contains 15 residues. The germline V and J ends were trimmed by 4 bases and 2 bases, with 15 bases remaining between them. Germline values: CDR1 GTSNPN, CDR2 SVGIG (reference sequence). For the CDR3, the DNA is TGTGCCTGGAAATTCTCGGGCGGGCCCTACAATGAGCAGTTCTTC. Its translation: CAWKFSGGPYNEQFF.

A few counts support this clonotype. The chain recombines TRBV6-1 with TRBJ2-3; the match to TRBD1 covers 8 bases. V lost 6 bases to trimming and J lost 2 bases; unmatched junction nucleotides: 4. Germline lookup yields CDR1 MNHNS and CDR2 SASEGT. The CDR3 consists of 14 residues. In nucleotides, the CDR3 is TGTGCCAGCAGACCGACAGGGGCCACAGATACGCAGTATTTT. Its protein is CASRPTGATDTQYF.

This clonotype was seen repeatedly, ten times or more. The rearrangement uses TRBV20-1 and TRBJ2-3; D remains unclear. V was trimmed by 4 bases and J by 1 base, leaving 9 bases between them. This CDR3 is 13 amino acids long. Per the germline V gene, CDR1 is DFQATT and CDR2 is SNEGSKA (reference sequence). CDR3 region: CSANVFGTDTQYF. The CDR3 DNA sequence: TGCAGTGCTAATGTTTTTGGCACAGATACGCAGTATTTT.

In this sample, this clonotype turned up many times. The J gene is TRBJ2-3, the V gene TRBV20-1; 8 nucleotides agree with TRBD2. This CDR3 is 14 amino acids long. The germline V gene encodes CDR1 DFQATT and CDR2 SNEGSKA (reference sequence). J gave up 3 bases and V 1 base, and 3 bases lay outside the gene matches. The CDR3 sequence: CSARGAGVTDTQYF. As DNA, the CDR3 is TGCAGTGCTAGAGGAGCGGGGGTGACAGATACGCAGTATTTT.

There are many counts of this clonotype. This chain links TRBV24-1 with TRBJ2-7; 10 bases agree with TRBD1. The junction had 6 bases not matched to a gene; V was cut back by 2 bases and J by 6 bases. CDR3 length equals 15 residues. The germline gives CDR1 KGHDR, CDR2 SFDVKD. CDR3 sequence: CATSDSKRTGGEQYF. CDR3 DNA: TGTGCCACCAGTGATTCGAAGAGGACAGGGGGCGAGCAGTACTTC.

This clonotype was detected many times. This chain joins TRBV7-3 and TRBJ2-1, with 12 bases that match TRBD2. CDR1 and CDR2 from the germline V gene are SGHTA and FQGTGA. V trimming: 5 bases; J trimming: 14 bases; junction bases outside the gene matches: 4. The CDR3 runs to 12 residues. The chain's CDR3 is CASSASGGAKFF. CDR3 in DNA: TGTGCCAGCAGCGCTAGCGGGGGGGCCAAGTTCTTC.

This clonotype has a count of ten or more. V usage is TRBV20-1 and J usage is TRBJ1-5, with 7 bases lining up with TRBD1. The CDR3 runs 14 residues. Unmatched junction bases numbered 8, after V lost 6 bases and J lost 3 bases. In germline, CDR1 is DFQATT, CDR2 SNEGSKA (reference sequence). This chain's CDR3 is CSALRGPFNQPQHF. The CDR3 DNA is TGCAGTGCCCTGAGGGGGCCCTTCAATCAGCCCCAGCATTTT.

The chain carries TRBV7-2 and TRBJ1-1, with 7 bases fitting TRBD1. The germline V gene encodes CDR1 SGHTA and CDR2 FQGNSA. CDR3 length equals 15 residues. The V gene end was trimmed by 5 bases and the J gene end by 1 base; junction bases not matched to a gene: 7. The CDR3 spells CASSRTGQRNTEAFF. The CDR3, as DNA: TGTGCCAGCAGCCGAACGGGACAGAGGAACACTGAAGCTTTCTTT. Supplemented by reference TRBV7-2 and TRBJ1-1, the full variable domain reads GAGVSQSPSNKVTEKGKDVELRCDPISGHTALYWYRQSLGQGLEFLIYFQGNSAPDKSGLPSDRFSAERTGGSVSTLTIQRTQQEDSAVYLCASSRTGQRNTEAFFGQGTRLTVV.

This clonotype was recorded once. Since a much larger clone is just one base distant, this may be a read error. J is TRBJ2-1 and V is TRBV28; the D gene is possibly TRBD2 (7 bases). The germline V gene encodes CDR1 MDHEN and CDR2 SYDVKM. The length of the CDR3 is 17 residues. CDR3 sequence: CAGSMGAGETFYNEQFF. The CDR3 DNA sequence: TGTGCCGGCAGTATGGGGGCGGGGGAAACCTTCTACAATGAGCAGTTCTTC.

V and J are TRBV15 and TRBJ2-7; D might be TRBD1 or TRBD2, each matching 5 bases. Germline V lookup: CDR1 LNHNV, CDR2 YYDKDF (reference sequence). The CDR3 length is 14 residues. The V end was cut by 5 bases, the J end by 3 bases, with 14 bases between. CDR3 residues: CATSGTYSIYEQYF. The CDR3 DNA reads as TGTGCCACCAGCGGGACCTACTCAATCTACGAGCAGTACTTC.

This clonotype was observed a handful of times. This rearrangement joins TRBV15 to TRBJ2-2; weak D call: TRBD1 (5 bases). This CDR3 has 16 amino acids. Trimming took 0 bases from V and 5 from J, leaving 13 bases between them. Germline lookup yields CDR1 LNHNV and CDR2 YYDKDF (reference sequence). This CDR3 is CATSRDRFQGTGELFF. As DNA, the CDR3 is TGTGCCACCAGCAGAGACAGATTCCAGGGAACCGGGGAGCTGTTTTTT.

This clonotype was picked up many times. The chain couples TRBV5-1 to TRBJ2-7, with D possibly matching TRBD2 (6 bases). CDR1 SGHRS and CDR2 YFSETQ come from the germline V gene. Trimming removed 5 bases at V and 3 bases at J, with 12 bases between. The CDR3 extends over 13 amino acids. CDR3 nucleotide sequence: TGCGCCAGCAGACGGGACTGGGACTACGAGCAGTACTTC. Translating gives CASRRDWDYEQYF.

This clonotype showed up many times. Here the CDR3 reads CSASEDRGGFYEQYF. CDR3 sequence (DNA): TGCAGTGCTAGTGAAGACAGGGGAGGTTTTTACGAGCAGTACTTC. V and J are TRBV20-1 and TRBJ2-7; 8 bases align to TRBD1. Per germline, CDR1 DFQATT and CDR2 SNEGSKA (reference sequence). J lost 4 bases, V lost 3 bases, and 11 bases had no gene match. The CDR3 loop spans 15 amino acids.

This clonotype was counted at least ten times. The V and J genes are TRBV30 and TRBJ2-2, with D perhaps TRBD2 (5 bases). Germline V gene data show CDR1 as GTSNPN and CDR2 as SVGIG (reference sequence). Trimming removed 4 bases at V and 2 bases at J, with 11 bases between. CDR3 length: 14 amino acids. The CDR3 coding sequence is TGTGCCTGGACCCCGGGGATCAACACCGGGGAGCTGTTTTTT. Translated, it gives CAWTPGINTGELFF.

Details on this clonotype: This clone may be a read error of a much larger clone one base away. The chain carries TRBV7-2 and TRBJ2-7; D gene uncertain. This CDR3 comprises 14 residues. The V gene lost 5 bases and the J gene lost 3 bases, with 14 bases spanning the gap. Germline CDR1 is SGHTA and CDR2 is FQGNSA. For the CDR3, the DNA is TGTGCCAGCAGCGAAGAAATTGGGCGCTACGAGCAGTACTTC. Translating gives CASSEEIGRYEQYF.

This clonotype was recorded many times. The V gene is TRBV6-1, the J gene TRBJ2-5; 8 bases line up with TRBD2. The germline gives CDR1 MNHNS, CDR2 SASEGT. The ends lost 7 bases at V and 2 bases at J; junction bases unmatched: 9. The CDR3 has 15 residues. The CDR3 is CASMDSGGIQETQYF. CDR3 DNA sequence: TGTGCCAGCATGGACAGCGGGGGAATTCAAGAGACCCAGTACTTC.

At least ten counts were recorded for this clonotype. V is TRBV6-5 and J is TRBJ2-5; no clear D. V was clipped by 4 bases and J by 0 bases, with 15 bases between them. CDR3 length equals 16 residues. Germline-derived CDR1 and CDR2 are MNHEY and SVGAGI. CDR3: CASSLDGLAYQETQYF. As DNA, the CDR3 is TGTGCCAGCAGTTTGGACGGTTTGGCCTACCAAGAGACCCAGTACTTC.